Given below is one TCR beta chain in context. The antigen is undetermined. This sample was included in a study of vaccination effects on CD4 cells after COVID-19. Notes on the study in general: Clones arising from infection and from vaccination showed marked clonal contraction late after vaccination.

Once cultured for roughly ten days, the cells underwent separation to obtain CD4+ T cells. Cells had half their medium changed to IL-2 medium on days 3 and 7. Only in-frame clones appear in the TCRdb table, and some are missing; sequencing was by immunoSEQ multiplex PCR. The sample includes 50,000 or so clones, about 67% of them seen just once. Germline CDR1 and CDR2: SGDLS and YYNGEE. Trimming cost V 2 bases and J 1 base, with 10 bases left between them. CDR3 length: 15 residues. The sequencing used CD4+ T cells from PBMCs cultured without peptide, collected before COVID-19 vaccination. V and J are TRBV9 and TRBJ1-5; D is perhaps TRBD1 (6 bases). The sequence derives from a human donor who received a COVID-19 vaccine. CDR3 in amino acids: CASSVSGESNQPQHF. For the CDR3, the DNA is TGTGCCAGCAGCGTCTCAGGGGAAAGCAATCAGCCCCAGCATTTT.